The 18 T cell receptor beta chains below come from one sample, sequenced in a study of control samples from healthy donors and cancer patients. Sequencing used immunoSEQ multiplex PCR; TCRdb keeps in-frame clones, though not all of them. The table shows about 150,000 clones, with approximately 96% occurring only once. Sequencing used blood. These TCRs come from a woman in her 40s in good health.

The chain joins TRBV4-3 to TRBJ2-7; D may be TRBD1 (5 bases). Germline V gives CDR1 LGHNA, CDR2 YSLEER. CDR3 length: 19 amino acids. Trimming pared 0 bases from V and 1 base from J, leaving 22 bases between. The CDR3 protein is CASSQDNRVDRGPSYEQYF. The CDR3 DNA reads TGCGCCAGCAGCCAAGACAATCGTGTTGACAGAGGACCTTCCTACGAGCAGTACTTC.

The chain couples TRBV6-2 or TRBV6-3 to TRBJ1-2; perhaps TRBD1 as D (5 bases). V was shortened by 3 bases and J by 4 bases, with 9 bases between the two germline ends. This CDR3 has 13 residues. CDR1 is MNHEY and CDR2 is SVGEGT in the germline V gene. The CDR3 loop reads CASSYSRGYGYTF. In nucleotides, the CDR3 is TGTGCCAGCAGTTATAGTAGGGGCTATGGCTACACCTTC.

The chain has TRBV13 and TRBJ2-5; D gene ambiguous. CDR3 size: 14 residues. Germline CDR1 and CDR2: PRHDT and FYEKMQ (reference sequence). The V and J ends lost 2 bases and 3 bases respectively, with 10 bases between them. The DNA of the CDR3 is TGTGCCAGCAGCTTAACACCAGGAGAAGAGACCCAGTACTTC. Translated, it gives CASSLTPGEETQYF.

This clone was detected once. The chain uses TRBV2 and TRBJ2-5; D gene ambiguous. CDR3 length: 12 residues. Germline V gene lookup returns CDR1 SNHLY and CDR2 FYNNEI. V lost 6 bases and J 3 bases, leaving 8 bases between the germline ends. CDR3 loop: CASRDTKETQYF. The CDR3 region has the DNA TGTGCCAGCAGGGATACTAAAGAGACCCAGTACTTC.

In its sample, this clone was seen a few times. The chain uses TRBV11-3 and TRBJ2-1; D gene unclear. V was shortened by 5 bases and J by 4 bases, with 6 bases between the two germline ends. CDR3 length: 12 residues. CDR1 SGHNT and CDR2 YENEEA come from the germline V gene. As DNA, the CDR3 is TGTGCCAGCAGCCTCAATTACAATGAGCAGTTCTTC. The encoded protein is CASSLNYNEQFF.

The rearrangement links TRBV6-6 to TRBJ1-2; 7 positions agree with TRBD1. The V gene's germline CDR1 is MNHNY and CDR2 SVGAGI (reference sequence). There are 15 residues in the CDR3. J was trimmed by 7 bases and V by 0 bases; bases with no gene match: 8. The CDR3 here is CASSYSSQGEIGYTF. In nucleotides, the CDR3 is TGTGCCAGCAGTTACTCTTCCCAGGGGGAGATTGGCTACACCTTC.

The gene calls are TRBV11-2 and TRBJ1-1; 8 nucleotides agree with TRBD1. CDR1 SGHAT and CDR2 FQNNGV come from the germline V gene. The trim removed 3 bases at V and 4 bases at J, leaving 4 bases unmatched. There are 14 residues in the CDR3. The CDR3 nucleotides are TGTGCCAGCAGCTTCGGACAGGGTCGCACTGAAGCTTTCTTT. It codes for CASSFGQGRTEAFF.

The V and J genes are TRBV5-5 and TRBJ2-7; D not certain. Germline V lookup: CDR1 SGHKS, CDR2 YYEKEE (reference sequence). V was shortened by 1 base and J by 0 bases, with 5 bases between the two germline ends. The CDR3 is 13 amino acids. CDR3 sequence: CASSLRSSYEQYF. CDR3 in DNA: TGTGCCAGCAGCTTGAGAAGCTCCTACGAGCAGTACTTC.

In the case of this clone: Other DNA sequences of this sample code for an identical CDR3. V gene TRBV7-2 combines with J gene TRBJ1-1, with a tentative D call TRBD1 (5 bases). Germline V gene sequence: CDR1 SGHTA, CDR2 FQGNSA. V lost 0 bases and J lost 5, with 7 bases in between. The CDR3 totals 13 residues. The CDR3: CASSLAQGTEAFF. The CDR3 DNA is TGTGCCAGCAGCTTAGCGCAGGGTACTGAAGCTTTCTTT.

The J gene is TRBJ2-7, the V gene TRBV3-1 (or the pseudogene TRBV3-2); D may be TRBD1 (6 bases). The CDR3 covers 15 residues. In germline, CDR1 is LGHDT, CDR2 YNNKEL (reference sequence). Trimming took 1 base from V and 7 from J, leaving 17 bases between them. CDR3 amino acids: CASSQGGTRGGEQYF. CDR3 nucleotide sequence: TGTGCCAGCAGCCAAGGAGGGACCAGAGGGGGTGAGCAGTACTTC.

CDR3 protein: CASSWRTSTGELFF. The CDR3 DNA reads TGCGCCAGCAGTTGGCGGACTAGCACCGGGGAGCTGTTTTTT. This chain links TRBV5-1 with TRBJ2-2, with 7 bases aligning to TRBD2. Germline CDR1 reads SGHRS; CDR2 reads YFSETQ. The CDR3 has 14 amino acids. After removal of 5 bases from V and 4 bases from J, the junction contained 5 bases not matched to a gene.

CDR3 sequence reads: CASSPGYYDSGANVLTF. The CDR3 DNA follows: TGCGCCAGCAGCCCAGGTTATTACGACTCTGGGGCCAACGTCCTGACTTTC. The J gene is TRBJ2-6, the V gene TRBV4-1; no clear D gene. Germline-derived CDR1 and CDR2 are MGHRA and YSYEKL. The CDR3 contains 17 residues. V was trimmed by 4 bases and J by 0 bases, leaving 13 bases between them.

V and J are TRBV2 and TRBJ2-3, with TRBD2 identical over 7 bases. The V gene's germline CDR1 is SNHLY and CDR2 FYNNEI. With V trimmed by 8 bases and J by 0 bases, 8 bases remained unmatched. The CDR3 covers 15 residues. The CDR3: CASLRGVTSTDTQYF. Written as DNA, the CDR3 is TGTGCCAGCCTTCGGGGGGTCACGAGCACAGATACGCAGTATTTT.

The genes are TRBV4-3 and TRBJ1-1; D gene ambiguous. The CDR3 runs 13 residues. CDR1 is LGHNA and CDR2 is YSLEER in the germline V gene. V lost 0 bases to trimming and J lost 7 bases, with 9 bases between them. CDR3: CASSQDFAGEAFF. The CDR3, as DNA: TGCGCCAGCAGCCAAGATTTCGCGGGTGAAGCTTTCTTT.

The chain joins TRBV25-1 to TRBJ1-6; weak D call: TRBD1 (5 bases). The CDR3 runs 17 residues. The V gene's germline CDR1 is MGHDK and CDR2 SYGVNS. V lost 1 base and J lost 0, with 10 bases in between. The CDR3 loop reads CASSEFGAHSYNSPLHF. In nucleotides, the CDR3 is TGTGCCAGCAGTGAATTCGGGGCCCACTCCTATAATTCACCCCTCCACTTT. The whole variable domain, filled in from reference TRBV25-1 and TRBJ1-6, reads EADIYQTPRYLVIGTGKKITLECSQTMGHDKMYWYQQDPGMELHLIHYSYGVNSTEKGDLSSESTVSRIRTEHFPLTLESARPSHTSQYLCASSEFGAHSYNSPLHFGNGTRLTVT.

This rearrangement joins TRBV11-2 to TRBJ2-7; D uncertain. V was cut by 5 bases and J by 4 bases, with 15 bases left in between. Germline assignment: CDR1 SGHAT and CDR2 FQNNGV. This CDR3 is built from 14 residues. The CDR3 spells CASSPREFGYEQYF. Written as DNA, the CDR3 is TGTGCCAGCAGCCCCCGAGAGTTTGGGTACGAGCAGTACTTC. Combining the CDR3 with reference TRBV11-2 and TRBJ2-7 gives the whole variable domain EAGVAQSPRYKIIEKRQSVAFWCNPISGHATLYWYQQILGQGPKLLIQFQNNGVVDDSQLPKDRFSAERLKGVDSTLKIQPAKLEDSAVYLCASSPREFGYEQYFGPGTRLTVT.

This sequence joins TRBV6-6 and TRBJ1-5, with a tentative D call TRBD1 (5 bases). The germline V gene has CDR1 MNHNY and CDR2 SVGAGI (reference sequence). The CDR3 has 14 residues. The V gene lost 2 bases and the J gene lost 4 bases, with 9 bases spanning the gap. CDR3 in amino acids: CASSYQGQNQPQHF. DNA for the CDR3: TGTGCCAGCAGTTACCAAGGACAAAATCAGCCCCAGCATTTT.

DNA of the CDR3: TGCGCCAGCAGCCAAGAACCGAATTATAACACTGAAGCTTTCTTT. Translation gives CASSQEPNYNTEAFF. The chain joins TRBV4-3 to TRBJ1-1; D remains unclear. Trimming shortened V by 0 bases and J by 2 bases, and 10 bases separated the two germline ends. The CDR3 is 15 amino acids. Per the germline V gene, CDR1 is LGHNA and CDR2 is YSLEER.